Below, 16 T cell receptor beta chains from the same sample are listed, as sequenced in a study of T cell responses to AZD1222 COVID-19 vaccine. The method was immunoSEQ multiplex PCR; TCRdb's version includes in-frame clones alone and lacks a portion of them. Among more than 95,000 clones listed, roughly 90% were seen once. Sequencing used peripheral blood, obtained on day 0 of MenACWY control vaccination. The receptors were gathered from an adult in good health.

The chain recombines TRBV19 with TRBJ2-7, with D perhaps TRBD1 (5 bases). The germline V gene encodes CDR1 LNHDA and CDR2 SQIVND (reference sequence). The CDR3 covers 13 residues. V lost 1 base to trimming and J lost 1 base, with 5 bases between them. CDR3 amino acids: CASSIGTSYEQYF. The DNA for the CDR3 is TGTGCCAGTAGTATAGGGACATCCTACGAGCAGTACTTC. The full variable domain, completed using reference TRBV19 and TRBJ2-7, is DGGITQSPKYLFRKEGQNVTLSCEQNLNHDAMYWYRQDPGQGLRLIYYSQIVNDFQKGDIAEGYSVSREKKESFPLTVTSAQKNPTAFYLCASSIGTSYEQYFGPGTRLTVT.

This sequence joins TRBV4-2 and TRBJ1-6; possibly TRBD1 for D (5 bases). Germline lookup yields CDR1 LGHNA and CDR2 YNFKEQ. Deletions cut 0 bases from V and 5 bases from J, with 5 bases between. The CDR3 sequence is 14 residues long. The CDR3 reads CASSQEGDNSPLHF. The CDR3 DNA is TGTGCCAGCAGCCAAGAAGGGGATAATTCACCCCTCCACTTT.

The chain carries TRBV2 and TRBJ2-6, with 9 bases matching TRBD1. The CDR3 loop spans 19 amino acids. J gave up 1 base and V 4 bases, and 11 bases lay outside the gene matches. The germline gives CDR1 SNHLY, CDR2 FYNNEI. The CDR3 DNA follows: TGTGCCAGCAGTGCGTGGACAGGGGCTTCGGTTTCTGGGGCCAACGTCCTGACTTTC. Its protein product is CASSAWTGASVSGANVLTF.

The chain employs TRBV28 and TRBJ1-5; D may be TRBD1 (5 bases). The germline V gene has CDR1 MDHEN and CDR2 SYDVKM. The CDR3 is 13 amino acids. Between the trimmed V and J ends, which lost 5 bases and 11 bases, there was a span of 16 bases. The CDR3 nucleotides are TGTGCCAGCAGTGCCACACAGGCCCCCGCCCAGCATTTT. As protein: CASSATQAPAQHF.

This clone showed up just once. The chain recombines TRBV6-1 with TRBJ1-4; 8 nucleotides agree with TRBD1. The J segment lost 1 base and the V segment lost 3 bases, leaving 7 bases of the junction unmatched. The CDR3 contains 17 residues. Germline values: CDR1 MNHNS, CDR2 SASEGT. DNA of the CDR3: TGTGCCAGCAGTGATATTCCAGGGGGCGGAACTAATGAAAAACTGTTTTTT. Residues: CASSDIPGGGTNEKLFF.

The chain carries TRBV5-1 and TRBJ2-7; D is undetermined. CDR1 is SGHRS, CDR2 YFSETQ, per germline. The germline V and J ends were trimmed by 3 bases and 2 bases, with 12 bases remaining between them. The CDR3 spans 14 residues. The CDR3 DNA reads TGCGCCAGCAGCTCCCTGGCAGCAGCCTACGAGCAGTACTTC. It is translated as CASSSLAAAYEQYF.

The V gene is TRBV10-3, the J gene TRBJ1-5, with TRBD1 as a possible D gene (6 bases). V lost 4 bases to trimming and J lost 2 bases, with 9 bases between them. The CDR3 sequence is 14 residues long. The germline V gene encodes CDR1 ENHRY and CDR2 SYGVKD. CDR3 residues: CAISAGAGNQPQHF. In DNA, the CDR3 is TGTGCCATCAGTGCAGGGGCCGGCAATCAGCCCCAGCATTTT.

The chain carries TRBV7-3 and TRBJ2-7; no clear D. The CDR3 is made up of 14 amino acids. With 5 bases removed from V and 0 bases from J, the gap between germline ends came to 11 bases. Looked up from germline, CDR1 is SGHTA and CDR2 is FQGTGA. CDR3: CASSPSPHSYEQYF. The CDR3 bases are TGTGCCAGCAGCCCGAGCCCCCACTCCTACGAGCAGTACTTC.

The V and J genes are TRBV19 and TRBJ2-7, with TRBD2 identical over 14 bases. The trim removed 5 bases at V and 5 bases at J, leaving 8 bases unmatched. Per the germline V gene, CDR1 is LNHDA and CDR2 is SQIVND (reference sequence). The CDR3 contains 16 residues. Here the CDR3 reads CASSPSGTSGRNEQYF. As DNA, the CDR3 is TGTGCCAGTAGTCCGAGCGGGACTAGCGGGAGAAACGAGCAGTACTTC.

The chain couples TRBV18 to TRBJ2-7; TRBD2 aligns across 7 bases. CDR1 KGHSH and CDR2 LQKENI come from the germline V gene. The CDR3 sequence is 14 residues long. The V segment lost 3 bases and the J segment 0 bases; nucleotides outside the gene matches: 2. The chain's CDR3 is CASSPGGSSYEQYF. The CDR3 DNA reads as TGTGCCAGCTCACCGGGCGGGAGCTCCTACGAGCAGTACTTC.

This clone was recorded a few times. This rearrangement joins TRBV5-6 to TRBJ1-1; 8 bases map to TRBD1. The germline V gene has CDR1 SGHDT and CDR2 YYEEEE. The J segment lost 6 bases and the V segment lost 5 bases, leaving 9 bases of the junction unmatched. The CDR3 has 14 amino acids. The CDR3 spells CASSRTGMDPEAFF. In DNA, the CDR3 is TGTGCCAGCAGTCGGACAGGGATGGACCCTGAAGCTTTCTTT.

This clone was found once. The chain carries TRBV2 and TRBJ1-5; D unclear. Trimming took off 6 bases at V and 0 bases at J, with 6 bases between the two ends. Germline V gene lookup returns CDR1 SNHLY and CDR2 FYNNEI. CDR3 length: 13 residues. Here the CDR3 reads CASRPNSNQPQHF. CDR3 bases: TGTGCCAGCAGGCCAAATAGCAATCAGCCCCAGCATTTT.

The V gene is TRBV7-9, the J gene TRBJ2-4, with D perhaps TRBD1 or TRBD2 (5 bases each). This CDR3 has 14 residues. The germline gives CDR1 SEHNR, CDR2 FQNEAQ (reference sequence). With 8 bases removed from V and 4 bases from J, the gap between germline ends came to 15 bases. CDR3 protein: CASGTASSKNIQYF. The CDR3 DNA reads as TGTGCCAGCGGGACGGCCAGTTCGAAAAACATTCAGTACTTC.

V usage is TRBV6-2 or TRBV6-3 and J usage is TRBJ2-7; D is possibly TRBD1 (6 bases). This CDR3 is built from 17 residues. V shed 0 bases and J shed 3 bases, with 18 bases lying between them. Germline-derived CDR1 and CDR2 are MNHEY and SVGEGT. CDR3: CASSYSRTRTEYYEQYF. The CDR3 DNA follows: TGTGCCAGCAGTTACTCCCGCACGAGGACAGAATACTACGAGCAGTACTTC.

CDR3 coding DNA: TGTGCCAGCAGCTTGGATCTTAGCGGGAGGGCTCCTTACGAGCAGTACTTC. It is translated as CASSLDLSGRAPYEQYF. The chain combines TRBV5-4 with TRBJ2-7; TRBD2 aligns across 11 bases. This CDR3 has 17 residues. Germline V gives CDR1 SGHNT, CDR2 YYREEE (reference sequence). V shed 0 bases, J shed 4 bases, and the junction held 9 bases outside the gene matches.

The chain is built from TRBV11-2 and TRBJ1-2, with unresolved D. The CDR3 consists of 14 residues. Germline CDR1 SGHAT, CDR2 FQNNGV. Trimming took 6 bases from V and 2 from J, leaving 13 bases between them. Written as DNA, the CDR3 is TGTGCCAGCAGACAGAGCGTTGGAAACTATGGCTACACCTTC. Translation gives CASRQSVGNYGYTF.